These 8 T cell receptor beta chains originate from one sample sequenced in a study of breast tumors, draining lymph nodes, adjacent tissues. TCRdb passed the multiplex PCR reads through MiXCR, listing each CDR3 protein once. The sample holds some 17,000 distinct CDR3 sequences, over 40% seen once. Sequences were obtained from tumor-adjacent breast tissue. Receptors were obtained from a female donor with breast cancer. Some clones in this sample may be carry-over from other donors' samples.

The chain carries TRBV12-3 or TRBV12-4 and TRBJ2-7, with 10 bases that match TRBD1. V was pared by 6 bases and J by 3 bases, with 5 bases of the junction left unmatched. CDR3 length equals 14 residues. The CDR3 sequence: CASSKRTGGYEQYF. The CDR3 coding sequence is TGTGCCAGCAGCAAGAGGACAGGGGGCTACGAGCAGTACTTC.

The chain links TRBV12-3 or TRBV12-4 to TRBJ1-4; TRBD1 aligns across 8 bases. After removal of 7 bases from V and 4 bases from J, the junction contained 5 bases not matched to a gene. The CDR3 sequence is 14 residues long. This CDR3 reads CASTLDRVNEKLFF. The CDR3 DNA reads TGTGCCAGCACCCTGGACAGGGTTAATGAAAAACTGTTTTTT.

V usage is TRBV7-9 and J usage is TRBJ2-1; D is undetermined. The CDR3 length is 12 residues. Between the trimmed V and J ends, which lost 11 bases and 5 bases, there was a span of 13 bases. Looked up from germline, CDR1 is SEHNR and CDR2 is FQNEAQ (reference sequence). CDR3 bases: TGTGCCTCACAAGCCGGTAACAATGAGCAGTTCTTC. This sequence encodes CASQAGNNEQFF.

This sequence joins TRBV10-2 and TRBJ1-5; D call uncertain. Trimming shortened V by 2 bases and J by 4 bases, and 6 bases separated the two germline ends. The length of the CDR3 is 13 residues. CDR1 WSHSY and CDR2 SAAADI come from the germline V gene. CDR3 protein: CASSEAGNQPQHF. In nucleotides, the CDR3 is TGCGCCAGCAGTGAGGCAGGTAATCAGCCCCAGCATTTT.

This clonotype was recorded many times. This chain's CDR3 is CASSPRSGDQPQHF. Written as DNA, the CDR3 is TGTGCCAGCTCACCCCGGTCCGGGGATCAGCCCCAGCATTTT. This chain links TRBV18 with TRBJ1-5; D not certain. The CDR3 is 14 residues long. Trimming took off 3 bases at V and 5 bases at J, with 11 bases between the two ends. Germline V CDR1 and CDR2: KGHSH, LQKENI.

This clonotype was counted ten times or more. The gene calls are TRBV5-5 and TRBJ2-2; TRBD2 agrees at 8 bases. The CDR3 has 18 amino acids. V shed 4 bases, J shed 9 bases, and the junction held 20 bases outside the gene matches. In germline, CDR1 is SGHKS, CDR2 YYEKEE (reference sequence). CDR3 residues: CASSPRGGSGETPRELFF. The CDR3 nucleotides read TGTGCCAGCAGCCCCCGGGGGGGGTCTGGGGAAACACCGAGGGAGCTGTTTTTT.

This clonotype is termed medium-sized. The chain employs TRBV6-6 and TRBJ2-7; tentatively, D is TRBD2 (6 bases). V shed 5 bases and J shed 5 bases, with 19 bases lying between them. The germline gives CDR1 MNHNY, CDR2 SVGAGI (reference sequence). The CDR3 runs to 15 residues. The CDR3 DNA reads as TGTGCCAGCAGTACCCGACAGAATACGGGGGACGAGCAGTACTTC. Amino acid sequence: CASSTRQNTGDEQYF.

This clonotype was observed at least ten times. CDR3 nucleotide sequence: TGTGCCAGCAGCCGGAGAGGCACGACAACTAATGAAAAACTGTTTTTT. Protein: CASSRRGTTTNEKLFF. The chain links TRBV6-1 to TRBJ1-4; no firm D call. With 6 bases removed from V and 0 bases from J, the gap between germline ends came to 14 bases. Germline CDR1 and CDR2: MNHNS and SASEGT. This CDR3 comprises 16 residues.